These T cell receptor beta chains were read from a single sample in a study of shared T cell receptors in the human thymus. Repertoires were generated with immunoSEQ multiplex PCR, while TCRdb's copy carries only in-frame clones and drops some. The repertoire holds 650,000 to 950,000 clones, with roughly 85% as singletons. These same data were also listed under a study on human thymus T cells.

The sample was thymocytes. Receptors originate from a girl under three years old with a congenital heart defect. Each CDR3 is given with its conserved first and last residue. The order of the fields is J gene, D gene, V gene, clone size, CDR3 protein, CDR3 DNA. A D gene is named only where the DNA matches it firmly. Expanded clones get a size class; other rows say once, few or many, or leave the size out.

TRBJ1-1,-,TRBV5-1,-,CASSIQANTEAFF,TGCGCCAGCAGTATACAGGCGAACACTGAAGCTTTCTTT
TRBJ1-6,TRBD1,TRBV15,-,CATSTRTGGSPLHF,TGTGCCACCAGCACCCGGACAGGGGGATCACCCCTCCACTTT
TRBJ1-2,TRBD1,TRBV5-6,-,CASSHRGRDLGYTF,TGTGCCAGCAGCCACAGGGGGCGCGATCTAGGCTACACCTTC
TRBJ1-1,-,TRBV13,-,CASTDTEAFF,TGTGCCAGCACCGACACTGAAGCTTTCTTT
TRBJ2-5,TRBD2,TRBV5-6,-,CASSLERGGQETQYF,TGTGCCAGCAGCTTGGAACGGGGGGGTCAAGAGACCCAGTACTTC
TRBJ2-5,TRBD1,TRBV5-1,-,CASSSGDRPETQYF,TGCGCCAGCAGCTCAGGGGACAGGCCAGAGACCCAGTACTTC
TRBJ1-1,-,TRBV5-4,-,CASSFGVEAFF,TGTGCCAGCAGCTTCGGAGTTGAAGCTTTCTTT
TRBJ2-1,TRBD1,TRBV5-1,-,CASSFSRDRGYNEQFF,TGCGCCAGCAGCTTTTCGAGAGACAGGGGATACAATGAGCAGTTCTTC
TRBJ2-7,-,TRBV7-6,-,CASSPNWTGETYEQYF,TGTGCCAGCAGCCCCAATTGGACGGGGGAGACCTACGAGCAGTACTTC
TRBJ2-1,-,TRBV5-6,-,CASSSTPTCFGEQFF,TGTGCCAGCAGCTCGACACCGACCTGTTTCGGTGAGCAGTTCTTC
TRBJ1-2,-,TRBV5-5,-,CASSPWGGSGNYGYTF,TGTGCCAGCAGCCCTTGGGGGGGCTCGGGTAACTATGGCTACACCTTC
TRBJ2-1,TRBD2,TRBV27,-,CASSRLAGDGEQFF,TGTGCCAGCAGTAGGCTAGCGGGGGACGGGGAGCAGTTCTTC
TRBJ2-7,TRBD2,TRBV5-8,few,CASSQGLAGGSWSYEQYF,TGTGCCAGCAGCCAAGGTCTAGCGGGGGGTTCCTGGTCCTACGAGCAGTACTTC
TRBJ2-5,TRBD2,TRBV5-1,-,CASTSGGASETQYF,TGCGCCAGCACAAGCGGGGGGGCTAGTGAGACCCAGTACTTC
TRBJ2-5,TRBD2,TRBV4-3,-,CASSQEGWGLAEKLGETQYF,TGCGCCAGCAGCCAAGAGGGGTGGGGACTAGCGGAAAAACTAGGGGAGACCCAGTACTTC
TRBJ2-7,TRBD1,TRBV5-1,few,CASSTIGTGVHEQYF,TGCGCCAGCAGCACCATCGGGACAGGGGTCCACGAGCAGTACTTC
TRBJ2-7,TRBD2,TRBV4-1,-,CASSQRRHGSGGADEQYF,TGCGCCAGCAGCCAAAGACGCCATGGTAGCGGGGGGGCCGACGAGCAGTACTTC
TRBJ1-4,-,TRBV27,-,CASQPTGSFSKLFF,TGTGCCAGCCAACCCACAGGCAGTTTTTCAAAACTGTTTTTT
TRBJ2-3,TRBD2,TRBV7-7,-,CASSSGLAGGTDTQYF,TGTGCCAGCAGCTCCGGACTAGCGGGGGGGACAGATACGCAGTATTTT
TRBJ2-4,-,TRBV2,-,CASRGRPLAKNIQYF,TGTGCCAGCCGGGGGAGACCACTAGCCAAAAACATTCAGTACTTC
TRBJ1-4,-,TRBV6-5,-,CASISAGGPEKLFF,TGTGCCAGCATTTCCGCGGGGGGCCCCGAAAAACTGTTTTTT
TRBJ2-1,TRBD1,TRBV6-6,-,CASSYSGQGIRNEQFF,TGTGCCAGCAGTTACTCTGGACAGGGTATAAGGAATGAGCAGTTCTTC
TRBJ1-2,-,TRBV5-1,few,CASSEDSWCYGYTF,TGCGCCAGCAGCGAGGATTCCTGGTGCTATGGCTACACCTTC
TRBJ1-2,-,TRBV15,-,CATSRDLVGGYGYTF,TGTGCCACCAGCAGAGACCTCGTCGGGGGCTATGGCTACACCTTC
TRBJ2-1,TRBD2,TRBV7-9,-,CASSCGSEQFF,TGTGCCAGCAGCTGCGGGAGTGAGCAGTTCTTC
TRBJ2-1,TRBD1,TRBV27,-,CASTSGQNYNEQFF,TGTGCCAGCACGTCGGGACAGAACTACAATGAGCAGTTCTTC
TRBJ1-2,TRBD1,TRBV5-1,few,CASSPELDRGQGYTF,TGCGCCAGCAGCCCGGAACTAGACAGGGGGCAAGGCTACACCTTC
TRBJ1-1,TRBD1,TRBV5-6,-,CASSLAGGGEAFF,TGTGCCAGCAGCTTGGCAGGGGGCGGTGAAGCTTTCTTT
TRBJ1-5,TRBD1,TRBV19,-,CATRDRGMRRCNQPQHF,TGTGCCACCAGGGACAGGGGAATGCGGCGTTGCAATCAGCCCCAGCATTTT
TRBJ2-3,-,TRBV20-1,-,CSAPITDTQYF,TGCAGTGCCCCCATCACAGATACGCAGTATTTT
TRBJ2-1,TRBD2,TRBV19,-,CASRSGGVNEQFF,TGTGCCAGCCGGAGCGGGGGGGTCAATGAGCAGTTCTTC
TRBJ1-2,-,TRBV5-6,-,CASSFLRQLTNYGYTF,TGTGCCAGCAGCTTTTTACGACAGCTAACTAACTATGGCTACACCTTC
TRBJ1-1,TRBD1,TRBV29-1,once,CSVDKPRPARGTPNMNTEAFF,TGCAGCGTTGACAAACCTCGCCCCGCCAGGGGGACGCCTAATATGAACACTGAAGCTTTCTTT
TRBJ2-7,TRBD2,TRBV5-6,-,CASSLRLAGALRTYEQYF,TGTGCCAGCAGCCTACGACTAGCGGGGGCCCTAAGAACCTACGAGCAGTACTTC
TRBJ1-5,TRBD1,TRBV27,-,CASRINGTDNQPQHF,TGTGCCAGCAGAATAAACGGGACAGACAATCAGCCCCAGCATTTT
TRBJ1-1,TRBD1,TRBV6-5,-,CASTRQGPNTEAFF,TGTGCCAGCACACGACAGGGACCGAACACTGAAGCTTTCTTT
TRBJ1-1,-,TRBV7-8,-,CASSLAGGGLSWGNTEAFF,TGTGCCAGCAGCTTAGCTGGCGGGGGGCTCAGTTGGGGGAACACTGAAGCTTTCTTT
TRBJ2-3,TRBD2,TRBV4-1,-,CASSQGAKSGGHTDTQYF,TGCGCCAGCAGCCAAGGAGCCAAATCGGGGGGGCACACAGATACGCAGTATTTT
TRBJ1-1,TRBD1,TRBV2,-,CASSDGDSHPENTEAFF,TGTGCCAGCAGTGACGGGGACAGTCATCCGGAGAACACTGAAGCTTTCTTT
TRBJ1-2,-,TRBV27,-,CASSTGTWGYGYTF,TGTGCCAGCAGTACAGGGACCTGGGGCTATGGCTACACCTTC
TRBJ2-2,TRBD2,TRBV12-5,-,CASGAGTSGGSNTGELFF,TGTGCTAGTGGTGCCGGGACTAGCGGGGGATCGAACACCGGGGAGCTGTTTTTT
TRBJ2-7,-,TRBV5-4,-,CASSLGQRLAYEQYF,TGTGCCAGCAGCTTGGGACAGAGATTAGCCTACGAGCAGTACTTC
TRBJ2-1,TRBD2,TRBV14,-,CASSQRAGGNYNEQFF,TGTGCCAGCAGCCAACGAGCGGGGGGAAACTACAATGAGCAGTTCTTC
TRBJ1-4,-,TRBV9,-,CASAGGLSEKLFF,TGTGCCAGCGCCGGGGGGCTTAGTGAAAAACTGTTTTTT
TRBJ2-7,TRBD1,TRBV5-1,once,CASSDTFGQEGTGTYEQYF,TGCGCCAGCAGCGACACTTTTGGGCAGGAGGGGACAGGTACCTACGAGCAGTACTTC